These 5 T cell receptor beta chains came from one sample sequenced in a study of cytomegalovirus exposure and HLA in healthy donors. 13 Jbeta primers and 60 Vbeta primers were used for the PCR. Some clones are missing from TCRdb's copy, which holds only in-frame ones; the method was immunoSEQ multiplex PCR. The repertoire holds 110,000 to 150,000 clones, with more than 75% as singletons. The material sequenced was PBMCs. These TCRs come from a woman between 18 and 29 years old in good health and CMV-seropositive.

The chain is built from TRBV19 and TRBJ2-1, with D perhaps matching TRBD1 (6 bases). The CDR3 length is 13 residues. The germline gives CDR1 LNHDA, CDR2 SQIVND (reference sequence). V lost 1 base, J lost 12 bases, and 13 bases lay in between. CDR3 sequence (DNA): TGTGCCAGTAGTATAGGGAACAGGGTCGGGCAGTTCTTC. It encodes CASSIGNRVGQFF.

The V call is TRBV5-5, the J call TRBJ1-1; TRBD1 might be the D (5 bases). Trimming removed 0 bases at V and 4 bases at J, with 10 bases between. This CDR3 is 14 amino acids long. Germline CDR1 is SGHKS and CDR2 is YYEKEE (reference sequence). The CDR3 region is CASSLVYGATEAFF. For the CDR3, the DNA is TGTGCCAGCAGCTTGGTGTATGGGGCCACTGAAGCTTTCTTT.

The chain combines TRBV28 with TRBJ1-1, with 7 bases lining up with TRBD1. This CDR3 has 14 amino acids. Trimming at V came to 6 bases and at J to 1 base, leaving 5 bases not matched to a gene. Per the germline V gene, CDR1 is MDHEN and CDR2 is SYDVKM. DNA for the CDR3: TGTGCCAGCAGCCCTGGGACAGAGAACACTGAAGCTTTCTTT. Encoded protein: CASSPGTENTEAFF. The variable domain in full, completed from reference TRBV28 and TRBJ1-1, reads DVKVTQSSRYLVKRTGEKVFLECVQDMDHENMFWYRQDPGLGLRLIYFSYDVKMKEKGDIPEGYSVSREKKERFSLILESASTNQTSMYLCASSPGTENTEAFFGQGTRLTVV.

DNA of the CDR3: TGTGCCAGCTCACCCAACAAGAATCAGCCCCAGCATTTT. It specifies CASSPNKNQPQHF. The chain has TRBV18 and TRBJ1-5; D is unclear. The CDR3 has 13 amino acids. The germline V and J ends were trimmed by 3 bases and 4 bases, with 7 bases remaining between them. The germline CDR1 and CDR2 sequences are KGHSH and LQKENI.

The genes are TRBV5-6 and TRBJ1-2; unclear D gene. There are 17 residues in the CDR3. Trimming stripped 0 bases from V and 4 bases from J, with 19 bases between. Germline loops: CDR1 SGHDT, CDR2 YYEEEE. CDR3 loop: CASSLALNAKGGYGYTF. CDR3 DNA sequence: TGTGCCAGCAGCTTGGCCTTAAATGCAAAGGGAGGCTATGGCTACACCTTC.